This T cell receptor (beta chain) was profiled in a study of blood T cell repertoires in COVID-19. Sequencing was performed with immunoSEQ multiplex PCR; in TCRdb, only in-frame clones are kept and a portion is missing. The table shows 200,000 to 250,000 clones, with 82% occurring only once. The CDR3 spans 13 residues. The germline V gene encodes CDR1 LGHNA and CDR2 YNFKEQ. V shed 0 bases, J shed 7 bases, and the junction held 2 bases outside the gene matches. The genes are TRBV4-2 and TRBJ1-1; 7 bases are shared with TRBD1. Sequenced: peripheral blood. The TCR was taken from a woman older than 75 with acute or convalescent COVID-19. CDR3 sequence: CASSQDRQGEAFF. CDR3 coding DNA: TGTGCCAGCAGCCAAGATAGACAGGGTGAAGCTTTCTTT.